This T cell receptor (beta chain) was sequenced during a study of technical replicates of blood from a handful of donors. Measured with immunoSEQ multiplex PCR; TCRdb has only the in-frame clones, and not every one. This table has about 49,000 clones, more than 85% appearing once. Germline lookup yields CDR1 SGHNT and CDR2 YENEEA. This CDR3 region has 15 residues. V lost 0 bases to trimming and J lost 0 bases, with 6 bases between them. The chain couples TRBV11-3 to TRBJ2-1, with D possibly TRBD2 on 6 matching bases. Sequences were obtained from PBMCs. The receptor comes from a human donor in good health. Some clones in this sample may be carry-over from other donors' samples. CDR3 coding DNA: TGTGCCAGCAGCTTAGATAGCGGCTCCTACAATGAGCAGTTCTTC. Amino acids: CASSLDSGSYNEQFF.